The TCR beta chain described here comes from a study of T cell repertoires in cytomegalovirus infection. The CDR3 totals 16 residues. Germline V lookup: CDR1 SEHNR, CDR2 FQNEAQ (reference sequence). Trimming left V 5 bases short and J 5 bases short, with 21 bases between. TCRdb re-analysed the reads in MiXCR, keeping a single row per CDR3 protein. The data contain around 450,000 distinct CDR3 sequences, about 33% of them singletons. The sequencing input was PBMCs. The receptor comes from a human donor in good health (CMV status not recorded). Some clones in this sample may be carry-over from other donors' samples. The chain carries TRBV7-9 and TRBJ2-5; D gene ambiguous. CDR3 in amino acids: CASSHYSDGLMETQYF. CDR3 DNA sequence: TGTGCCAGCAGCCACTATAGTGATGGGCTTATGGAGACCCAGTACTTC.